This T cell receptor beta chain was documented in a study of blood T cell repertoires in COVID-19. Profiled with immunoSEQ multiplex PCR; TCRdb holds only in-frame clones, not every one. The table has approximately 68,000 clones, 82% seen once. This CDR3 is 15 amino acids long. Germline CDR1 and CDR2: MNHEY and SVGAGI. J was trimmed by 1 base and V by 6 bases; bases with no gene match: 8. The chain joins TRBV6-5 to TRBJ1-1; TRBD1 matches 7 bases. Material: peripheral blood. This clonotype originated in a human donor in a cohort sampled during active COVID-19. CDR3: CASRSTGVGNTEAFF. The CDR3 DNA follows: TGTGCCAGCAGATCTACAGGGGTAGGGAACACTGAAGCTTTCTTT.